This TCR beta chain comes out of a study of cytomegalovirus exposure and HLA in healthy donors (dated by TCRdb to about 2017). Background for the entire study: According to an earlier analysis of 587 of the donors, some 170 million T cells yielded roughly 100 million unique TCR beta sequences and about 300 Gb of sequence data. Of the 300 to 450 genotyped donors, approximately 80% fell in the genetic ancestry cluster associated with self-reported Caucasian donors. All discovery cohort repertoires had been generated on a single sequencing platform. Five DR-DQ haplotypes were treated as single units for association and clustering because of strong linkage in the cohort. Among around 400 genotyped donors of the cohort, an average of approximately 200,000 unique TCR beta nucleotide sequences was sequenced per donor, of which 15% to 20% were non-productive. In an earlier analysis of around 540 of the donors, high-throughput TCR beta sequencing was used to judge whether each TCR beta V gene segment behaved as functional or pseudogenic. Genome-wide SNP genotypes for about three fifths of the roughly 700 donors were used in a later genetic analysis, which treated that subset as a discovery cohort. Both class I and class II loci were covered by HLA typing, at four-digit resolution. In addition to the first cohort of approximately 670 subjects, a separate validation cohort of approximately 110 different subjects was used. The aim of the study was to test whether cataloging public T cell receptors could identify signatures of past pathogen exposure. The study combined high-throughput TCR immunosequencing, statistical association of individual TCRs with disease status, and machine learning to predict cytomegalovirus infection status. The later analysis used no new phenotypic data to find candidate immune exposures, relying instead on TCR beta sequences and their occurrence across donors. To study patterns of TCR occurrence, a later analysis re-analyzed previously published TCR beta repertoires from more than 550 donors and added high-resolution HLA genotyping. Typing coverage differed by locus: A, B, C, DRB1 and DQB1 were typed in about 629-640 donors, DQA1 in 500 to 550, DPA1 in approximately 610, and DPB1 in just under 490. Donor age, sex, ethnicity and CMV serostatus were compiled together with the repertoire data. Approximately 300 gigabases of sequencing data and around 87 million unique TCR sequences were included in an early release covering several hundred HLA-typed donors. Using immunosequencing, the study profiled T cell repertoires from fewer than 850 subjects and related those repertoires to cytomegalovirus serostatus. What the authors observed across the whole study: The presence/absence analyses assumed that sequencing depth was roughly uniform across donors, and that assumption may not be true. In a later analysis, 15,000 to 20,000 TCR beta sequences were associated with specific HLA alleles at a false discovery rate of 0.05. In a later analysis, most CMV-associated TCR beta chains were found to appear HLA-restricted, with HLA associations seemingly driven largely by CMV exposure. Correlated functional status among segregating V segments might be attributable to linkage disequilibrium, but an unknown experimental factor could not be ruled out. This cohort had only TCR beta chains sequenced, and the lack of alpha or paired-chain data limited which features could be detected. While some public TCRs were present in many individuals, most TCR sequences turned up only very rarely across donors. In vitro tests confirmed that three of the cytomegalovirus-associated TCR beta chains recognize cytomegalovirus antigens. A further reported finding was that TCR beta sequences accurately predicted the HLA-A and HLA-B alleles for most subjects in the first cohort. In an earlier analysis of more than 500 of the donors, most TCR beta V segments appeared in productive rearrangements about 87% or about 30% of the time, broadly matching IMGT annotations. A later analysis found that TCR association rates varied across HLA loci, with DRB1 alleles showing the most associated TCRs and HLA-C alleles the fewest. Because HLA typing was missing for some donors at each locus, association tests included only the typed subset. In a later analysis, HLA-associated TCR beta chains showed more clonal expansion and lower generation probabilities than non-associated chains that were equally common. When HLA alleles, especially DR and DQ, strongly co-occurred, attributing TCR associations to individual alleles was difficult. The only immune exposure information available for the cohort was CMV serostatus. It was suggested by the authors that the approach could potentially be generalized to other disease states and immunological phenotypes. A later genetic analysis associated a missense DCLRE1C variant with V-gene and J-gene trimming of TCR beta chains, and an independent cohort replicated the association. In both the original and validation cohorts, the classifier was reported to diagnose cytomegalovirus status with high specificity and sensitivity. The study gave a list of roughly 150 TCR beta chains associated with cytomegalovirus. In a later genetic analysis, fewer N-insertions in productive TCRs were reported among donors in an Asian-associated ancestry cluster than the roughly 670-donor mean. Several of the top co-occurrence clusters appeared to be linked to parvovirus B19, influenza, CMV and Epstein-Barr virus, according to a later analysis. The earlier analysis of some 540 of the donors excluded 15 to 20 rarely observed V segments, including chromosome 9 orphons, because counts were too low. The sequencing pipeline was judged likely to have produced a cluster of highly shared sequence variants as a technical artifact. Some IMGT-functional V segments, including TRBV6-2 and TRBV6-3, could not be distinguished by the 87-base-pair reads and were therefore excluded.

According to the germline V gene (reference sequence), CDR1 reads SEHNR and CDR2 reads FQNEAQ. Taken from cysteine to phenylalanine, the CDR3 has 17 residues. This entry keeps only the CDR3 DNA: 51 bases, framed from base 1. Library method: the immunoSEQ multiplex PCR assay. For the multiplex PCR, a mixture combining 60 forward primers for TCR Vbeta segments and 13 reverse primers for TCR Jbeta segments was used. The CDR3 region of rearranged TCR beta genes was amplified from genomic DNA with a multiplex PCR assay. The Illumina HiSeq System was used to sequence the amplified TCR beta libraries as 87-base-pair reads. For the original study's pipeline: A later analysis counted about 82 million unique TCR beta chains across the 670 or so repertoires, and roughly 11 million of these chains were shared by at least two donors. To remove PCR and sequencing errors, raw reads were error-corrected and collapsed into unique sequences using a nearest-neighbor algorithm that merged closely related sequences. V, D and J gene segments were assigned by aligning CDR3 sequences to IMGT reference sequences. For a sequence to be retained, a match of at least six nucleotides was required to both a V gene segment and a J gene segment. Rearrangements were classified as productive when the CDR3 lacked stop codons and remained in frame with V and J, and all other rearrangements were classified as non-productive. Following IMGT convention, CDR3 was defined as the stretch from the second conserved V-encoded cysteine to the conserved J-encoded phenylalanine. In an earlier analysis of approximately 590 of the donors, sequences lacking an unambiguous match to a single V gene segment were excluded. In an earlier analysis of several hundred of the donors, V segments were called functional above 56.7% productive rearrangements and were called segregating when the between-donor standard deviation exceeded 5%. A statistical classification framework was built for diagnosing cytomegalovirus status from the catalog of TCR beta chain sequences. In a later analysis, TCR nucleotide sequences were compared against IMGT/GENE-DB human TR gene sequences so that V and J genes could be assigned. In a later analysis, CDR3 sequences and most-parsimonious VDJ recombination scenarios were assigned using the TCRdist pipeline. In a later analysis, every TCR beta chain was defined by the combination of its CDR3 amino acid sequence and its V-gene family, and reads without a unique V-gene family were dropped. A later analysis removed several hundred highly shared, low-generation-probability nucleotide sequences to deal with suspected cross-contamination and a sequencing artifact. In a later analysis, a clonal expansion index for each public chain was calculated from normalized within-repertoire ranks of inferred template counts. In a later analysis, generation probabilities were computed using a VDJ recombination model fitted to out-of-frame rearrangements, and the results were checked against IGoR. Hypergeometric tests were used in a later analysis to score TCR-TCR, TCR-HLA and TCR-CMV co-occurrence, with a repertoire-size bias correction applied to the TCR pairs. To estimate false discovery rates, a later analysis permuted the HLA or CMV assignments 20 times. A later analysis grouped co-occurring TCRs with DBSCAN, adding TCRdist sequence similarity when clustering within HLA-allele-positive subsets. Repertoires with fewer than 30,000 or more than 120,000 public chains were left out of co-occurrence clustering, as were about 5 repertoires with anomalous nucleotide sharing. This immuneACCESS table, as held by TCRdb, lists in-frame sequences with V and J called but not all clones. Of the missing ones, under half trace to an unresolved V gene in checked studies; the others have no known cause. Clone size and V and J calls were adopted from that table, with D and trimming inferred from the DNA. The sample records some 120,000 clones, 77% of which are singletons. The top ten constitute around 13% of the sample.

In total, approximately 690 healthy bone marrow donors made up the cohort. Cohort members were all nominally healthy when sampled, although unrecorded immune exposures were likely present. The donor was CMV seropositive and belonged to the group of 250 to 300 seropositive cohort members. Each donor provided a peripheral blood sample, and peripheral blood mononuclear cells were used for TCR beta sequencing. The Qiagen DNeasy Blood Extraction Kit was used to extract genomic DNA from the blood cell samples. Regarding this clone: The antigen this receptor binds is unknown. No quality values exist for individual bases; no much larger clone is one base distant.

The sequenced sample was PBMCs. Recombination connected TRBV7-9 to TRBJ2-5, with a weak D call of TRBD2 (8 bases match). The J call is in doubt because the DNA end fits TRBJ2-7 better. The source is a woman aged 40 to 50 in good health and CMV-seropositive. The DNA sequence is TGTGCCAGCAGCCCGCGGGGGGACAGTTCCTACTCCTACGAGCAGTACTTC. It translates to CASSPRGDSSYSYEQYF.